The clone carrying this TCR beta chain is identified as medium-sized (0.01 to 0.1%) from frequency. The antigen remains unidentified. TCRdb derives one entry per CDR3 protein from the 10x single-cell sequencing reads, leaving out DNA. Here the sample table reports 550 or so distinct CDR3 sequences. This specimen belongs to a study of CD8 T cells in cerebrospinal fluid in Alzheimer's disease. Biomarkers including neurofilament, amyloid-beta and tau confirmed neurodegeneration in the patients. Overall study findings and caveats: No causal link between EBV and Alzheimer's follows from EBV-specific cerebrospinal fluid TCRs, authors warned.

The receptor comes from a human donor with Parkinson's disease. What was sequenced was cerebrospinal fluid.

The CDR3 loop is CASGDRENNEQFF. This rearrangement joins TRBV6-2 or TRBV6-3 to TRBJ2-1; the D gene TCRdb calls, TRBD1, cannot be checked with no DNA. The germline V gene has CDR1 MNHEY and CDR2 SVGEGT. The CDR3 runs 13 residues.